Following are 23 T cell receptor beta chains from one sample sequenced in a study of Ad26.COV2.S vaccination and SARS-CoV-2 variants. Here immunoSEQ multiplex PCR was the method, and the copy in TCRdb shows in-frame clones only, minus some. The repertoire has nearly 95,000 clones, roughly 85% of them found once; the top ten carry more than 15%. The sample here was peripheral blood, taken after recovery from COVID-19. These receptors were obtained from a human donor who had recovered from COVID-19.

This rearrangement joins TRBV19 to TRBJ1-2, with TRBD1 matching 9 bases. The trim removed 0 bases at V and 6 bases at J, leaving 5 bases unmatched. This CDR3 is 15 amino acids long. Germline values: CDR1 LNHDA, CDR2 SQIVND (reference sequence). The CDR3 spells CASSIDSGTGNGYTF. The CDR3 region has the DNA TGTGCCAGTAGTATAGACTCCGGGACAGGGAATGGCTACACCTTC.

The chain is built from TRBV5-3 and TRBJ2-7, with 8 bases matching TRBD2. TRBV5-3 is placed among ORFs of uncertain function. The CDR3 is 19 amino acids. Trimming removed 4 bases from V and 4 bases from J; junction bases left unmatched: 22. The CDR3 DNA reads as TGTGCCAGAAGCCTAATCGGCCCTCCTCGGGAGCGGGAGTGGTACGAGCAGTACTTC. Its translation: CARSLIGPPREREWYEQYF.

The chain carries TRBV19 and TRBJ2-1, with 7 bases lining up with TRBD1. Germline values: CDR1 LNHDA, CDR2 SQIVND (reference sequence). The CDR3 has 16 residues. With V trimmed by 6 bases and J by 7 bases, 15 bases remained unmatched. The CDR3, as DNA: TGTGCCAGTAGCCCTCCGACACAGGGGATGTGGAATGAGCAGTTCTTC. Amino acids: CASSPPTQGMWNEQFF.

This chain joins TRBV19 and TRBJ1-2; TRBD1 might be the D (6 bases). Trimming left V 5 bases short and J 8 bases short, with 18 bases between. CDR3 length: 14 residues. CDR1 LNHDA and CDR2 SQIVND come from the germline V gene (reference sequence). The CDR3 sequence is CASSPFRRTAGYTF. CDR3 nucleotides: TGTGCCAGTAGTCCCTTCCGCCGGACAGCCGGCTACACCTTC.

J is TRBJ1-2 and V is TRBV5-1; weak D call: TRBD1 (5 bases). Germline values: CDR1 SGHRS, CDR2 YFSETQ. The CDR3 has 14 amino acids. V gave up 5 bases and J gave up 4 bases, with 15 bases separating them. The DNA for the CDR3 is TGCGCCAGCAGACAAGCCGACAGTGTCTATGGCTACACCTTC. This gives the protein CASRQADSVYGYTF.

CDR3 sequence reads: CASSPGEKLFF. DNA for the CDR3: TGTGCCAGCTCACCAGGAGAAAAACTGTTTTTT. The V and J genes are TRBV18 and TRBJ1-4, with D uncertain. With 2 bases removed from V and 8 bases from J, the gap between germline ends came to 3 bases. CDR3 length: 11 residues. The V gene's germline CDR1 is KGHSH and CDR2 LQKENI.

This clone appeared a single time. This chain connects TRBV6-6 to TRBJ1-4; weak D call: TRBD1 (6 bases). V lost 0 bases to trimming and J lost 8 bases, with 10 bases between them. Germline CDR1 and CDR2: MNHNY and SVGAGI (reference sequence). The CDR3 runs to 14 residues. The chain's CDR3 is CASSYSGAGEKLFF. As DNA, the CDR3 is TGTGCCAGCAGTTACTCGGGGGCGGGGGAAAAACTGTTTTTT.

This chain uses TRBV27 with TRBJ2-7, with D perhaps matching TRBD2 (5 bases). Trimming took 5 bases from V and 4 from J, leaving 6 bases between them. The germline V gene encodes CDR1 MNHEY and CDR2 SMNVEV (reference sequence). The CDR3 contains 11 residues. CDR3 nucleotide sequence: TGTGCCAGCAGTGAGGGTTACGAGCAGTACTTC. This gives the protein CASSEGYEQYF.

A single count supports this clone. V gene TRBV7-6 combines with J gene TRBJ1-1; TRBD1 aligns across 8 bases. The germline gives CDR1 SGHVS, CDR2 FNYEAQ. The CDR3 totals 13 residues. Trimming removed 5 bases from V and 11 bases from J; junction bases left unmatched: 10. The CDR3 DNA reads as TGTGCCAGCAGCCCACAACAGGGGGGTGGGGCTTTCTTT. Translated, it gives CASSPQQGGGAFF.

The chain is built from TRBV11-1 and TRBJ2-3; 12 bases match TRBD2. The germline gives CDR1 SGHAT, CDR2 FQDESV (reference sequence). V lost 5 bases, J lost 3 bases, and 6 bases stayed unmatched. The CDR3 is 16 residues long. The CDR3 DNA reads TGTGCCAGCAGCGGATGGACTAGCGGGGAAACAGATACGCAGTATTTT. This gives the protein CASSGWTSGETDTQYF.

The V call is TRBV28, the J call TRBJ2-5, with TRBD2 matching 10 bases. Germline V gene sequence: CDR1 MDHEN, CDR2 SYDVKM. CDR3 length: 15 amino acids. J gave up 4 bases and V 3 bases, and 5 bases lay outside the gene matches. Here the CDR3 DNA reads TGTGCCAGCAGTTTGAGCGGGAGGGCCGGAGAGACCCAGTACTTC. It codes for CASSLSGRAGETQYF.

The chain has TRBV11-3 and TRBJ1-2, with D tentatively TRBD1 (6 bases). This CDR3 has 15 amino acids. The V end lost 0 bases, the J end lost 0 bases, and 8 bases lay between the germline ends. Looked up from germline, CDR1 is SGHNT and CDR2 is YENEEA. The CDR3 bases are TGTGCCAGCAGCTTAGAGGGGGGGCCTAACTATGGCTACACCTTC. Protein product: CASSLEGGPNYGYTF.

This clone was seen once. V gene TRBV12-5 combines with J gene TRBJ2-1; D not certain. Germline V gene lookup returns CDR1 LGHNT and CDR2 FRNRAP. The V end was cut by 1 base, the J end by 9 bases, with 13 bases between. The CDR3 is made up of 14 amino acids. The CDR3: CASGLDPLRVEQFF. The CDR3 region has the DNA TGTGCTAGTGGTTTGGATCCTCTACGGGTTGAGCAGTTCTTC.

The chain carries TRBV19 and TRBJ2-7; tentatively, D is TRBD1 or TRBD2 (5 bases each). Trimming removed 3 bases from V and 0 bases from J, with 15 bases in between. The CDR3 has 16 amino acids. Germline CDR1 and CDR2: LNHDA and SQIVND (reference sequence). CDR3 in amino acids: CASSISSGTSSYEQYF. In DNA, the CDR3 is TGTGCCAGTAGTATTAGTTCCGGGACGAGCTCCTACGAGCAGTACTTC.

This clone was observed a single time. The gene calls are TRBV6-2 or TRBV6-3 and TRBJ1-3, with D possibly TRBD1 on 6 matching bases. The CDR3 runs 17 residues. V was trimmed by 6 bases and J by 0 bases, leaving 18 bases between them. Germline assignment: CDR1 MNHEY and CDR2 SVGEGT. The CDR3 here is CASSPFGQPFSGNTIYF. Here the CDR3 DNA reads TGTGCCAGCAGCCCTTTTGGACAGCCTTTCTCTGGAAACACCATATATTTT.

This chain links TRBV5-1 with TRBJ1-4, with TRBD1 matching 7 bases. The ends lost 4 bases at V and 7 bases at J; junction bases unmatched: 13. This CDR3 is 16 amino acids long. Per the germline V gene, CDR1 is SGHRS and CDR2 is YFSETQ. CDR3 sequence: CASSRDPGGGGEKLFF. In nucleotides, the CDR3 is TGCGCCAGCAGCCGGGACCCAGGGGGTGGAGGTGAAAAACTGTTTTTT.

The table lists this clone with a count of one. J is TRBJ2-7 and V is TRBV28, with 7 positions matching TRBD2. Trimming cost V 5 bases and J 5 bases; bases outside gene matches: 21. This CDR3 contains 18 residues. Germline V lookup: CDR1 MDHEN, CDR2 SYDVKM. CDR3 sequence (DNA): TGTGCCAGCAGTGGAGGGAGTAATGGGACTACCCCTAGGAACGAGCAGTACTTC. Protein sequence: CASSGGSNGTTPRNEQYF.

The V gene is TRBV4-2, the J gene TRBJ2-7; TRBD2 agrees at 10 bases. The CDR3 is 18 residues long. Unmatched junction bases numbered 10, after V lost 0 bases and J lost 2 bases. The germline gives CDR1 LGHNA, CDR2 YNFKEQ. CDR3 DNA sequence: TGTGCCAGCAGCCAAGAGCCTCCTGGGACTAGCGTGACCTACGAGCAGTACTTC. It translates to CASSQEPPGTSVTYEQYF.

The J gene is TRBJ1-1, the V gene TRBV10-2; no reliable D call. Trimming took off 7 bases at V and 1 base at J, with 10 bases between the two ends. CDR3 length equals 13 residues. The germline V gene encodes CDR1 WSHSY and CDR2 SAAADI. The CDR3 protein is CASTYLQNTEAFF. The CDR3 DNA reads TGCGCCAGCACGTACTTACAGAACACTGAAGCTTTCTTT.

The chain joins TRBV7-2 to TRBJ2-1; 11 nucleotides match TRBD2. With 5 bases clipped from V and 4 bases from J, the junction kept 4 bases outside the gene matches. CDR3 size: 15 residues. CDR1 SGHTA and CDR2 FQGNSA come from the germline V gene. CDR3 in DNA: TGTGCCAGCAGCCGTGGGACTAGCGGATACAATGAGCAGTTCTTC. Protein: CASSRGTSGYNEQFF.

The gene calls are TRBV28 and TRBJ2-1; either TRBD1 or TRBD2 may supply D (5 bases each). Germline CDR1 and CDR2: MDHEN and SYDVKM. V was clipped by 9 bases and J by 2 bases, with 11 bases between them. CDR3 length: 13 amino acids. The CDR3 coding sequence is TGTGCCAGTCGGGACGGTCCCTACAATGAGCAGTTCTTC. Translated, it gives CASRDGPYNEQFF.

This clone was recorded once. The chain uses TRBV5-1 and TRBJ2-6, with 9 bases lining up with TRBD1. V was clipped by 7 bases and J by 2 bases; unmatched bases: 4. From germline, CDR1 is SGHRS and CDR2 YFSETQ. The CDR3 sequence is 15 residues long. The CDR3 region has the DNA TGCGCCAGCGGGACAGGGAAGGCTGGGGCCAACGTCCTGACTTTC. Amino acids: CASGTGKAGANVLTF.

The chain uses TRBV27 and TRBJ2-7; TRBD2 aligns across 14 bases. This CDR3 spans 14 amino acids. CDR1 is MNHEY, CDR2 SMNVEV, per germline (reference sequence). V was pared by 8 bases and J by 3 bases, with 3 bases of the junction left unmatched. The CDR3 sequence is CASGGLAGVYEQYF. The CDR3 DNA follows: TGTGCCAGCGGGGGACTAGCGGGAGTCTACGAGCAGTACTTC.